Given below is one T cell receptor beta chain in context. A junction boundary mismatches the germline segment, possibly from a read error. These data come from a study of neurological immune-mediated disorders. Time point of the sample: longitudinal time-point 2. Germline assignment: CDR1 LGHDT and CDR2 YNNKEL (reference sequence). CDR3 length equals 15 residues. In TCRdb, the 5' RACE reads were re-called with MiXCR into one record per CDR3 protein. Seen here are approximately 89,000 distinct CDR3 sequences, roughly an eighth observed once, and the top ten hold 5%. The chain carries TRBV3-1 and TRBJ2-1; 11 bases line up with TRBD1. This TCR was sampled from a female donor with HTLV-1-associated myelopathy (HAM/TSP). Source material: PBMCs. The CDR3 here is CASSPGTGGYNEKFF. The CDR3 DNA reads TGTGCCAGCAGCCCCGGGACAGGGGGGTACAATGAGAAGTTCTTC.